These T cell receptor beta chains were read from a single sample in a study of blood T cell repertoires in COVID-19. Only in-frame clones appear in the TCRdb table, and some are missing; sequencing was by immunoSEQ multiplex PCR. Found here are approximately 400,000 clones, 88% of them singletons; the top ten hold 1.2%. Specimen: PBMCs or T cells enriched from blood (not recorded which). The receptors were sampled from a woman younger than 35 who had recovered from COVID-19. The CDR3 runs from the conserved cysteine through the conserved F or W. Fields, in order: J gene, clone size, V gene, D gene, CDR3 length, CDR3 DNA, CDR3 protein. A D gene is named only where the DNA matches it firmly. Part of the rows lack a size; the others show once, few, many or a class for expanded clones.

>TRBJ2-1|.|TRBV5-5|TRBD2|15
TGTGCCAGCACCGTCGGGGGGGAATGGTACAATGAGCAGTTCTTC
CASTVGGEWYNEQFF
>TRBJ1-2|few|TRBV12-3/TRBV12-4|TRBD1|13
TGTGCCAGCAGCAAGACAGGGGGAGGTGGCTACACCTTC
CASSKTGGGGYTF
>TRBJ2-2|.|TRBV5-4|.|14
TGTGCCAGCAGCTCCTGGACGGGGGCCGGGGAGCTGTTTTTT
CASSSWTGAGELFF
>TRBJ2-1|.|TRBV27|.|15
TGTGCCAGCAGGGAGGCCGAAGTATTTGGGAATGAGCAGTTCTTC
CASREAEVFGNEQFF
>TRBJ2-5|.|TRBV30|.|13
TGTGCCTGGAGTGTACAGGGGAGGGAGACCCAGTACTTC
CAWSVQGRETQYF
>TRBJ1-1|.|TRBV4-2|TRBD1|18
TGTGCCAGCAGCCAGACCGGGGGGATGACAGGGGCGGACACTGAAGCTTTCTTT
CASSQTGGMTGADTEAFF
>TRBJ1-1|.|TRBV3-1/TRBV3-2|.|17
TGTGCCAGCAGCCAAGGGAGGTCTGCGGGGTTGAACACTGAAGCTTTCTTT
CASSQGRSAGLNTEAFF
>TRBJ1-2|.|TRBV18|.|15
TGTGCCAGCTCATTACAGGGCGATGGGAGCTATGGCTACACCTTC
CASSLQGDGSYGYTF
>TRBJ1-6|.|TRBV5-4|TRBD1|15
TGTGCCAGCAGCACCCAGACAGGGAATGGTTCACCCCTCCACTTT
CASSTQTGNGSPLHF
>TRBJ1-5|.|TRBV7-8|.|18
TGTGCCAGCAGTTCACCCTACGGCAGGGGACATAGCAATCAGCCCCAGCATTTT
CASSSPYGRGHSNQPQHF
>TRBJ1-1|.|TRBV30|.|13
TGTGCCTGGAGTCGCCCTATGAACACTGAAGCTTTCTTT
CAWSRPMNTEAFF
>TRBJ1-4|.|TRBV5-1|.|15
TGCGCCAGCAGCTTGGGTAGGACACCGGACGAAAAACTGTTTTTT
CASSLGRTPDEKLFF
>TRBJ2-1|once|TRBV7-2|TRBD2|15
TGTGCCAGCAGCCTGGGACTAGCTTCCTACAATGAGCAGTTCTTC
CASSLGLASYNEQFF
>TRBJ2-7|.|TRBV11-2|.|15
TGTGCCAGCAGCTTGAGACAGGTATCTACCTACGAGCAGTACTTC
CASSLRQVSTYEQYF
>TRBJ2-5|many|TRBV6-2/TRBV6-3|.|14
TGTGCCAGCAGTTACTCGGGCGAAGCAGAGACCCAGTACTTC
CASSYSGEAETQYF
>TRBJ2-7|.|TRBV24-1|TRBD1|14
TGTGCCACCAGTGACCTCGGACAGGGCGACGAGCAGTACTTC
CATSDLGQGDEQYF
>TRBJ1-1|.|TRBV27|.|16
TGTGCCAGCGGCTTGTCCGGAGGCAGGGACTTTATTGAAGCTTTCTTT
CASGLSGGRDFIEAFF
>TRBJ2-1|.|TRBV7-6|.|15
TGTGCCAGCAGCTTGGAGAGTGACAGGTACAATGAGCAGTTCTTC
CASSLESDRYNEQFF